The entry that follows covers one TCR beta chain sequence. Antigen: not known. In the PCR, 60 Vbeta and 13 Jbeta primers were used. Libraries were prepared by immunoSEQ multiplex PCR; TCRdb keeps only in-frame clonotypes and omits some of them. Its clone listing holds some 130,000 clones. Trimming cost V 0 bases and J 5 bases, with 13 bases left between them. Germline-derived CDR1 and CDR2 are SGHDN and FVKESK. The CDR3 runs 16 residues. This sample is drawn from a study of cytomegalovirus exposure and HLA in healthy donors. General observations from the study: Later analysis demonstrated an association between a missense DCLRE1C variant and TCR beta V- and J-gene trimming. Reportedly, TCR beta sequences accurately predicted HLA-A and HLA-B alleles in most subjects. In a later analysis, across HLA loci, associated TCR counts were highest for DRB1, lowest for HLA-C. Analysis was performed later, and it showed HLA-associated TCR beta chains to be more clonally expanded than equally common others.

The TCR comes from a man younger than 30 in good health and CMV-seronegative. The specimen was PBMCs. The genes are TRBV14 and TRBJ1-4; possibly TRBD1 for D (5 bases). The CDR3, as DNA: TGTGCCAGCAGCCAAGATGGGGCAAACAACAATGAAAAACTGTTTTTT. It translates to CASSQDGANNNEKLFF.